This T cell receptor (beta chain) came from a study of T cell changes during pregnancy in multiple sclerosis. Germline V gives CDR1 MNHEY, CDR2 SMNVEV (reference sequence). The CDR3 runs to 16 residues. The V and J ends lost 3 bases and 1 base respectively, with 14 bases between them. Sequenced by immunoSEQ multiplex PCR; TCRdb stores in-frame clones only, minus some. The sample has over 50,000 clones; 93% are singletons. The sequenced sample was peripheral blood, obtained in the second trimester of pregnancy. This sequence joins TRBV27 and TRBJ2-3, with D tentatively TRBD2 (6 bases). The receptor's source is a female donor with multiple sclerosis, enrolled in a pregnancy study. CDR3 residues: CASSLWRGLGTDTQYF. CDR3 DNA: TGTGCCAGCAGTTTGTGGAGGGGCCTAGGCACAGATACGCAGTATTTT.